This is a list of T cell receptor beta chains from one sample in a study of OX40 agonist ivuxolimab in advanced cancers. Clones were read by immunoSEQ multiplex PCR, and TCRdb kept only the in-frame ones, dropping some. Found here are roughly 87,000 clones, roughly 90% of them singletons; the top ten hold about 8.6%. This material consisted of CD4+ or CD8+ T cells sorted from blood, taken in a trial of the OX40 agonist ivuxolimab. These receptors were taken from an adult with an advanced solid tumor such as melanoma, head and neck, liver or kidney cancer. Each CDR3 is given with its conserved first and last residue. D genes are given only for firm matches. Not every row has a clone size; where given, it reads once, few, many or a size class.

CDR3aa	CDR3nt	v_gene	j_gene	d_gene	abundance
CASSPAGDRLTDTQYF	TGTGCCAGCTCACCTGCAGGGGACCGTCTCACAGATACGCAGTATTTT	TRBV18	TRBJ2-3	-	-
CASSLWGTYGIGQFF	TGTGCCAGCAGCTTATGGGGGACGTATGGGATTGGGCAGTTCTTC	TRBV13	TRBJ2-1	-	-
CASGFASGVGRNEQFF	TGTGCTAGTGGTTTTGCTAGCGGGGTGGGGCGCAATGAGCAGTTCTTC	TRBV12-5	TRBJ2-1	TRBD2	-
CASSEAGANTGELFF	TGTGCCAGCAGTGAAGCGGGGGCGAACACCGGGGAGCTGTTTTTT	TRBV6-4	TRBJ2-2	TRBD2	-
CASSLGTAYGYTF	TGTGCCAGCAGCCTCGGGACAGCTTATGGCTACACCTTC	TRBV13	TRBJ1-2	TRBD1	medium-sized
CASSLARGGRETYEQYF	TGTGCCAGCAGCTTAGCCCGGGGCGGCAGGGAAACCTACGAGCAGTACTTC	TRBV7-9	TRBJ2-7	-	-
CATSTGDLNEKLFF	TGTGCCACCAGCACCGGGGACCTTAATGAAAAACTGTTTTTT	TRBV15	TRBJ1-4	-	-
CASSYHPEGGTDTQYF	TGTGCCAGCAGTTACCACCCGGAGGGTGGCACAGATACGCAGTATTTT	TRBV6-5	TRBJ2-3	-	once
CASTLTGTAPQETQYF	TGTGCCAGCACCCTCACCGGGACAGCGCCCCAAGAGACCCAGTACTTC	TRBV13	TRBJ2-5	TRBD1	-
CASSPGPYGYTF	TGCGCCAGCAGCCCTGGACCCTATGGCTACACCTTC	TRBV5-1	TRBJ1-2	-	-
CSVDRGQPLYGYTF	TGCAGCGTTGACAGGGGCCAACCTCTCTATGGCTACACCTTC	TRBV29-1	TRBJ1-2	-	-
CASSLGANYEQYF	TGTGCCAGCAGTTTAGGGGCAAACTACGAGCAGTACTTC	TRBV27	TRBJ2-7	-	-
CASSFGQGGHNEQFF	TGTGCCAGCAGCTTTGGACAGGGAGGTCACAATGAGCAGTTCTTC	TRBV7-2	TRBJ2-1	TRBD1	-
CASGRGTGGYNEQFF	TGTGCCAGCGGCCGGGGGACAGGGGGGTACAATGAGCAGTTCTTC	TRBV27	TRBJ2-1	TRBD1	-
CATSRAGVRAFF	TGTGCCACCAGCAGAGCGGGAGTTAGGGCTTTCTTT	TRBV15	TRBJ1-1	-	-
CASSRVGQGQCNQPQHF	TGCGCCAGCAGTCGAGTCGGACAGGGGCAGTGCAATCAGCCCCAGCATTTT	TRBV23-1	TRBJ1-5	TRBD1	-
CASSPGQPYEQYF	TGTGCCAGCAGCCCGGGACAGCCCTACGAGCAGTACTTC	TRBV13	TRBJ2-7	TRBD1	-
CASSPNPGARGGNQPQHF	TGTGCCAGCTCACCGAACCCCGGGGCGAGGGGAGGGAATCAGCCCCAGCATTTT	TRBV18	TRBJ1-5	-	-
CASIDRFNQPQHF	TGTGCCAGCATCGACAGGTTCAATCAGCCCCAGCATTTT	TRBV21-1	TRBJ1-5	-	once
CASSQGPNYGYTF	TGCGCCAGCAGCCAAGGTCCTAACTATGGCTACACCTTC	TRBV4-3	TRBJ1-2	-	-
CASTGGGQGGEKLFF	TGCGCCAGCACCGGAGGGGGGCAGGGGGGCGAAAAACTGTTTTTT	TRBV5-1	TRBJ1-4	TRBD1	-
CASSLAPEGDEQYF	TGCGCCAGCAGCTTGGCTCCTGAGGGGGACGAGCAGTACTTC	TRBV5-1	TRBJ2-7	-	-
CASSLGGGRYEQYF	TGTGCCAGCAGTTTAGGCGGGGGGCGATACGAGCAGTACTTC	TRBV27	TRBJ2-7	TRBD2	-
CAWRAGHGYEKLFF	TGTGCCTGGAGGGCGGGACACGGTTATGAAAAACTGTTTTTT	TRBV30	TRBJ1-4	-	-
CAWSVGRGQPQHF	TGTGCCTGGAGTGTAGGGCGCGGTCAGCCCCAGCATTTT	TRBV30	TRBJ1-5	-	-
CASSIGRFYEQYF	TGTGCCAGTAGTATCGGCAGGTTTTACGAGCAGTACTTC	TRBV19	TRBJ2-7	-	-
CASSERGYGETQYF	TGTGCCAGCAGTGAAAGGGGTTACGGAGAGACCCAGTACTTC	TRBV25-1	TRBJ2-5	-	-
CASSLGYGTYEQYF	TGTGCCAGCAGCTTAGGGTACGGGACCTACGAGCAGTACTTC	TRBV7-6	TRBJ2-7	-	-
CSVEGSDRVTDTQYF	TGCAGCGTTGAAGGGTCGGACAGGGTTACAGATACGCAGTATTTT	TRBV29-1	TRBJ2-3	TRBD1	-